This T cell receptor (beta chain) emerged from a study of cytomegalovirus exposure and HLA in healthy donors. Study results and caveats: Rarity characterized most TCR sequences, yet some public TCRs appeared in many donors.

This CDR3 is 15 amino acids long. Trimming left V 0 bases short and J 0 bases short, with 10 bases between. Germline loops: CDR1 SGHNT, CDR2 YYREEE (reference sequence). On this clone itself: Its target is unknown.

Profiling relied on immunoSEQ multiplex PCR, and the TCRdb table lists in-frame clones only, not all of them. The sample contains around 100,000 clones, 75% to 90% of which appear only once. The chain recombines TRBV5-4 with TRBJ2-7, with a possible D match to TRBD1 (5 bases). The specimen was PBMCs. The sequence was collected from a man younger than 30 in good health and CMV-seropositive. The CDR3 loop is CASSLETVSSYEQYF. Written as DNA, the CDR3 is TGTGCCAGCAGCTTGGAGACAGTAAGCTCCTACGAGCAGTACTTC.